Each of the 13 T cell receptor beta chains below was sequenced from the same sample in a study of CD8 T cells in Susac syndrome. RNA amounts of about 0.5 to 1 ug underwent reverse transcription with random hexamers. TCRdb passed the immunoSEQ multiplex PCR reads through MiXCR, listing each CDR3 protein once. The data hold some 190,000 distinct CDR3 sequences, with roughly 94% observed a single time. Sequencing used CD4+ T cells from PBMCs. The receptors were gathered from a human donor in good health.

J is TRBJ1-5 and V is TRBV4-1; D is undetermined. The V and J ends lost 0 bases and 0 bases respectively, with 9 bases between them. Germline V gives CDR1 MGHRA, CDR2 YSYEKL. CDR3 length equals 16 residues. The CDR3 region is CASSQETAFSNQPQHF. CDR3 bases: TGCGCCAGCAGCCAAGAAACGGCATTTAGCAATCAGCCCCAGCATTTT.

This clonotype appeared once. The V and J genes are TRBV29-1 and TRBJ2-2; TRBD1 agrees at 7 bases. Losses at the gene ends were 6 bases for V and 5 bases for J; bases not matched to a gene: 21. The CDR3 has 18 amino acids. Germline V CDR1 and CDR2: SQVTM, ANQGSEA. CDR3 sequence reads: CSVFTEYRDSSLTGELFF. The CDR3 nucleotides read TGCAGCGTCTTCACCGAGTACCGGGACAGCAGTCTTACCGGGGAGCTGTTTTTT.

The chain links TRBV9 to TRBJ2-1; D is undetermined. Trimming pared 0 bases from V and 2 bases from J, leaving 6 bases between. The CDR3 consists of 14 residues. The germline V gene has CDR1 SGDLS and CDR2 YYNGEE. CDR3 sequence: CASSVATAYNEQFF. The CDR3 region has the DNA TGTGCCAGCAGCGTAGCTACAGCCTACAATGAGCAGTTCTTC.

V usage is TRBV11-2 and J usage is TRBJ1-6; D unclear. The length of the CDR3 is 11 residues. CDR1 SGHAT and CDR2 FQNNGV come from the germline V gene. V gave up 7 bases and J gave up 11 bases, with 9 bases separating them. The DNA of the CDR3 is TGTGCCAGCACCCCCTCGACACCCCTCCACTTT. Translating it yields CASTPSTPLHF.

V and J are TRBV14 and TRBJ2-3; 9 positions match TRBD2. The CDR3 is 18 residues long. Per the germline V gene, CDR1 is SGHDN and CDR2 is FVKESK. V shed 0 bases, J shed 4 bases, and the junction held 11 bases outside the gene matches. DNA of the CDR3: TGTGCCAGCAGCCAAGATTTCGCGGGAGGGCTAGAAGCAGATACGCAGTATTTT. Its protein is CASSQDFAGGLEADTQYF.

V gene TRBV6-2 or TRBV6-3 combines with J gene TRBJ2-7, with D hard to call. This CDR3 is 12 amino acids long. V lost 6 bases and J lost 1, with 7 bases in between. Germline V gene sequence: CDR1 MNHEY, CDR2 SVGEGT. As DNA, the CDR3 is TGTGCCAGCAGGGCTCCATCCTACGAGCAGTACGTC. It yields the protein CASRAPSYEQYV.

This rearrangement joins TRBV3-1 to TRBJ1-4, with D possibly matching TRBD1 (5 bases). The germline V gene encodes CDR1 LGHDT and CDR2 YNNKEL (reference sequence). The CDR3 runs 14 residues. Trimming took 4 bases from V and 3 from J, leaving 9 bases between them. The CDR3 protein is CASSRGTSNEKLFF. For the CDR3, the DNA is TGTGCCAGCAGCCGGGGGACGTCTAATGAAAAACTGTTTTTT.

J is TRBJ2-1 and V is TRBV29-1; D is perhaps TRBD1 or TRBD2 (6 bases each). With 6 bases removed from V and 5 bases from J, the gap between germline ends came to 14 bases. CDR1 is SQVTM, CDR2 ANQGSEA, per germline. The CDR3 has 13 amino acids. The CDR3 DNA is TGCAGCGTCTGGGGGGCCCGCCACAATGAGCAGTTCTTC. Its translation: CSVWGARHNEQFF.

The CDR3 reads CASSIGIDTQYF. For the CDR3, the DNA is TGTGCCAGCAGCATCGGAATAGATACGCAGTATTTT. The V call is TRBV5-6, the J call TRBJ2-3; no definite D call. Germline lookup yields CDR1 SGHDT and CDR2 YYEEEE. CDR3 size: 12 residues. Between the trimmed V and J ends, which lost 4 bases and 5 bases, there was a span of 8 bases.

This rearrangement joins TRBV7-9 to TRBJ2-1; 10 bases agree with TRBD2. CDR3 length: 16 residues. V was clipped by 5 bases and J by 6 bases; unmatched bases: 10. Germline loops: CDR1 SEHNR, CDR2 FQNEAQ (reference sequence). The CDR3 region has the DNA TGTGCCAGCAGCGCAAGGTCGCTAGCGGGAGTCAATGAGCAGTTCTTC. This translates into CASSARSLAGVNEQFF. The variable domain in full, completed from reference TRBV7-9 and TRBJ2-1, reads DTGVSQNPRHKITKRGQNVTFRCDPISEHNRLYWYRQTLGQGPEFLTYFQNEAQLEKSRLLSDRFSAERPKGSFSTLEIQRTEQGDSAMYLCASSARSLAGVNEQFFGPGTRLTVL.

The chain has TRBV7-9 and TRBJ2-4; possible D gene TRBD2, 5 bases. CDR1 is SEHNR, CDR2 FQNEAQ, per germline (reference sequence). The CDR3 is 18 residues long. The V gene lost 5 bases and the J gene lost 1 base, with 21 bases spanning the gap. CDR3 in DNA: TGTGCCAGCAGCCCTGAGCTGGGGAGCCCGAGGGCCAAAAACATTCAGTACTTC. Its protein product is CASSPELGSPRAKNIQYF.

The rearrangement links TRBV5-4 to TRBJ2-3, with 7 bases fitting TRBD2. Unmatched junction bases numbered 6, after V lost 3 bases and J lost 2 bases. The CDR3 sequence is 15 residues long. Germline CDR1 SGHNT, CDR2 YYREEE (reference sequence). The chain's CDR3 is CASSYDRLATDTQYF. The CDR3 DNA follows: TGTGCCAGCAGCTACGACCGACTAGCCACAGATACGCAGTATTTT.

This rearrangement joins TRBV29-1 to TRBJ2-7; 12 nucleotides line up with TRBD2. Germline values: CDR1 SQVTM, CDR2 ANQGSEA. V trimming: 8 bases; J trimming: 3 bases; junction bases outside the gene matches: 5. The CDR3 spans 13 residues. CDR3 nucleotides: TGCAGCTGCGGACTAGCGGGAAGCTACGAGCAGTACTTC. As protein: CSCGLAGSYEQYF.